This T cell receptor (beta chain) was sequenced for a study of T cell responses to AZD1222 COVID-19 vaccine. On this clone: Its antigen is currently unknown.

Study-wide findings and caveats: Reportedly, close to half of spike-specific TCRs are directed against unmutated variant regions. Repertoire samples came only from after the peak T cell response.

Profiled with immunoSEQ multiplex PCR; TCRdb holds only in-frame clones, not every one. Of about 110,000 clones listed, approximately 88% were seen once; the top ten hold 5.5% to 8%. CDR1 ENHRY and CDR2 SYGVKD come from the germline V gene. This CDR3 contains 12 residues. V was pared by 4 bases and J by 5 bases, with 8 bases between. The J gene is TRBJ2-5, the V gene TRBV10-3; D not certain. The source material was peripheral blood, sampled on day 0 of AZD1222 vaccination. The sequence was collected from an adult in good health. The CDR3 sequence: CAISGYRETQYF. The CDR3 DNA is TGTGCCATCAGTGGGTACCGGGAGACCCAGTACTTC.